The T cell receptor beta chain under discussion was sequenced for a study of T cell responses to AZD1222 COVID-19 vaccine. The CDR3 is 13 amino acids. The V end was cut by 3 bases, the J end by 2 bases, with 10 bases between. Germline assignment: CDR1 SQVTM and CDR2 ANQGSEA. Some clones are missing from TCRdb's copy, which holds only in-frame ones; the method was immunoSEQ multiplex PCR. The repertoire holds roughly 150,000 clones, with around nine tenths as singletons. Study-level points and caveats: Elevations in Spike-specific TCR breadth and depth followed administration of two AZD1222 doses. Clonal diversity may have been underestimated in mostly white British donors. Seropositive status at baseline applied to only 6 or 7 AZD1222 recipients.

Pooling was applied to second doses at about 4 or about 12 weeks. This clone was recorded once. The antigen remains unidentified. This chain uses TRBV29-1 with TRBJ1-2; tentative D call: TRBD1 (5 bases). This specimen was peripheral blood, taken 28 days after the second AZD1222 dose. The receptor's source is an adult who received the AZD1222 COVID-19 vaccine. The CDR3 DNA is TGCAGCGTTGATTTGGCAGGGAACTATGGCTACACCTTC. Protein: CSVDLAGNYGYTF.